This T cell receptor (beta chain) stems from a study of blood T cells in healthy people across ages. This clonotype was detected a few times. The CDR3 has 16 residues. Germline V gene lookup returns CDR1 SGHRS and CDR2 YFSETQ. With 0 bases removed from V and 1 base from J, the gap between germline ends came to 13 bases. Through a sample-barcoded 5' primer and a J-beta primer mix, a second PCR was run for roughly 6 to 12 cycles. One entry per CDR3 protein results from TCRdb running MiXCR on the 5' RACE reads. The sample holds around 900,000 distinct CDR3 sequences; approximately 50% are singletons and the top ten take about 21%.

The chain links TRBV5-1 to TRBJ2-5; D might be TRBD2 (6 bases). What was sequenced was blood. The clonotype originates from a woman aged 55-69 years in good health. The CDR3 DNA sequence: TGCGCCAGCAGCTTGGCTATGCGGGATGGCCAAGAGACCCAGTACTTC. Encoded protein: CASSLAMRDGQETQYF.